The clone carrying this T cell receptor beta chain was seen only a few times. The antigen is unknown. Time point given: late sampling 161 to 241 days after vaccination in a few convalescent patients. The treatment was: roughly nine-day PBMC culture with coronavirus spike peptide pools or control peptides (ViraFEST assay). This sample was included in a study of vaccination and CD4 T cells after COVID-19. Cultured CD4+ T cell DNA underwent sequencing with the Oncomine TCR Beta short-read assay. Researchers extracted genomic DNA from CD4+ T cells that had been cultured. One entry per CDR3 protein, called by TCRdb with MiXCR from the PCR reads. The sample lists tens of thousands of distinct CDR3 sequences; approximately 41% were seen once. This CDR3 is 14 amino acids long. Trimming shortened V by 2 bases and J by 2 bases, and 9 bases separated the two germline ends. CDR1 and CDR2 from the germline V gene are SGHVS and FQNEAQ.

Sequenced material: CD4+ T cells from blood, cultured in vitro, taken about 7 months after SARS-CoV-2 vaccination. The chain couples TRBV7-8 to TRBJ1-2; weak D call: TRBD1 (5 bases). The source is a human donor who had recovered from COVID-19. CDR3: CASSLQSGNYGYTF. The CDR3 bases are TGTGCCAGCAGCTTACAATCAGGGAACTATGGCTACACCTTC.